This entry is about one T cell receptor (beta chain). Described time point: pre-sensitization, week 0. Treatment defined: therapeutic diphenylcyclopropenone sensitization with weekly scalp DPC. This entry comes from a study of human T cells and chemical hapten exposure. TCRdb re-analysed the RACE reads in MiXCR, keeping a single row per CDR3 protein. The sample contains approximately 260,000 distinct CDR3 sequences, approximately 8.4% of which appear only once. This sample comprised whole blood, obtained in connection with sensitization to the hapten diphenylcyclopropenone (DPC). The TCR comes from a woman between 40 and 50 years old with alopecia areata. Some clones in this sample may be carry-over from other donors' samples.

The CDR3 reads CASSLNRDQPQHF. Here the CDR3 DNA reads TGTGCCAGCAGTTTAAACCGAGATCAGCCCCAGCATTTT. V usage is TRBV27 and J usage is TRBJ1-5; the D is unclear. Germline V CDR1 and CDR2: MNHEY, SMNVEV (reference sequence). V was clipped by 2 bases and J by 5 bases, with 7 bases between them. The length of the CDR3 is 13 residues.